The clone carrying this TCR beta chain showed up just a few times. Its antigen is as yet unknown. Individual cDNA molecules carried attached unique molecular identifiers. Each CDR3 protein is one row after TCRdb ran MiXCR on the 5' RACE reads. The sample holds fewer than 60,000 distinct CDR3 sequences, around 10% seen once. This CDR3 region has 15 residues. CDR1 is SGHRS and CDR2 is YFSETQ in the germline V gene. The V gene lost 4 bases and the J gene lost 2 bases, with 10 bases spanning the gap. This sample is part of a study of early T cells in non-severe SARS-CoV-2 infection. The wider study: From unsorted whole blood, bulk RNA was sequenced, and the chains remained unpaired. General observations from the study: Database matching using VDJdb favored anti-spike CD8 responses, with private and CD4 specificities left missing.

Input material: whole blood. The chain carries TRBV5-1 and TRBJ2-6; possible D gene TRBD1, 6 bases. The clonotype originates from an adult who was a healthcare worker with PCR-confirmed SARS-CoV-2 infection or an uninfected control (not recorded which). CDR3 residues: CASSNRQAGANVLTF. The CDR3, as DNA: TGCGCCAGCAGCAACCGACAGGCTGGGGCCAACGTCCTGACTTTC. The whole variable domain, remainder taken from reference TRBV5-1 and TRBJ2-6, is KAGVTQTPRYLIKTRGQQVTLSCSPISGHRSVSWYQQTPGQGLQFLFEYFSETQRNKGNFPGRFSGRQFSNSRSEMNVSTLELGDSALYLCASSNRQAGANVLTFGAGSRLTVL.